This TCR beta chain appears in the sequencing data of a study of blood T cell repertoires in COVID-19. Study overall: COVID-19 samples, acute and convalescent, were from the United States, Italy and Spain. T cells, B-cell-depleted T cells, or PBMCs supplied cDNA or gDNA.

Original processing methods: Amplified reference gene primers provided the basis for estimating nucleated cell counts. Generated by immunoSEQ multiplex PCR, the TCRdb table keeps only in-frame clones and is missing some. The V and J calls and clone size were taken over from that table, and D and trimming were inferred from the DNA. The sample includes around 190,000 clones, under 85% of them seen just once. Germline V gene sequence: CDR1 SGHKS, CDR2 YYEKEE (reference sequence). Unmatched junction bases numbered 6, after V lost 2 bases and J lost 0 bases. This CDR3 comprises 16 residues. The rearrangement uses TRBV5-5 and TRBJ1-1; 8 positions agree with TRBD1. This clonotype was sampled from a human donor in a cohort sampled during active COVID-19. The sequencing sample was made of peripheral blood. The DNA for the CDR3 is TGTGCCAGCAGCTTACGGGACAGGTATATGAACACTGAAGCTTTCTTT. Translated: CASSLRDRYMNTEAFF.